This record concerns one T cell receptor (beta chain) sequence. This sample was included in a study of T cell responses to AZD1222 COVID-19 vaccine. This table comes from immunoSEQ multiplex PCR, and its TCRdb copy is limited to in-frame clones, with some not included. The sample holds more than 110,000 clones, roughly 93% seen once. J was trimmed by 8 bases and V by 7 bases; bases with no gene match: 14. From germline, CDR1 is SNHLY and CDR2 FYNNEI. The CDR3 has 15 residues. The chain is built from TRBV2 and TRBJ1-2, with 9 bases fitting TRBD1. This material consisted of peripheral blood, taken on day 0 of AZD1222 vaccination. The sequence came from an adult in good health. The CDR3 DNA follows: TGTGCCAGCACCACTTTTGCCGGGACAGGGAAGGGCTACACCTTC. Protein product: CASTTFAGTGKGYTF.